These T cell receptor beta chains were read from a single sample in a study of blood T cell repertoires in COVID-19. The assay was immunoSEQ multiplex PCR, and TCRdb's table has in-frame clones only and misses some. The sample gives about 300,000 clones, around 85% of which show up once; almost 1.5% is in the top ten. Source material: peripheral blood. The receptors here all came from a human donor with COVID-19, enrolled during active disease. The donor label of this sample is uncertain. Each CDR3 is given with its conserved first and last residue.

CASSAGQGGGYTF	TRBV19	TRBJ1-2
CASSPAGLVGEQYF	TRBV9	TRBJ2-7
CASSQEEVGSTEAFF	TRBV3-1/TRBV3-2	TRBJ1-1
CATARDLGADEQFF	TRBV15	TRBJ2-1
CAISVVSGVAEAFF	TRBV10-3	TRBJ1-1
CASSFGQGATNEKLFF	TRBV6-6	TRBJ1-4
CASSSHRGQTGELFF	TRBV7-8	TRBJ2-2
CASSTRSGSSYNEQFF	TRBV19	TRBJ2-1
CAISAPQGEAFF	TRBV10-3	TRBJ1-1
CATRGGLVSGELFF	TRBV7-9	TRBJ2-2
CASSLEQGVTPLHF	TRBV5-4	TRBJ1-6
CASSSGQGFYREAFF	TRBV5-6	TRBJ1-1
CATSRENRGPVWDEQFF	TRBV15	TRBJ2-1
CASSLSLAAYQETQYF	TRBV6-5	TRBJ2-5
CASSQDYGGYGEGGYTF	TRBV4-3	TRBJ1-2
CASSLGAGDPSYEQYF	TRBV13	TRBJ2-7
CASSSRDSGTGELFF	TRBV4-3	TRBJ2-2
CSVEESGSGELFF	TRBV29-1	TRBJ2-2
CASSGDSRGTQYF	TRBV9	TRBJ2-5
CASSKSGTGSHEQFF	TRBV7-8	TRBJ2-1
CASSLETGGETDTQYF	TRBV7-9	TRBJ2-3
CASSQPRCTYEQYF	TRBV23-1	TRBJ2-7
CASSISHRGDEQYF	TRBV19	TRBJ2-7
CSASPGQALRPQHF	TRBV20-1	TRBJ1-5
CASSVIAGMPETQYF	TRBV2	TRBJ2-5
CASSQALAGGTDTQYF	TRBV3-1/TRBV3-2	TRBJ2-3
CASSEDSLENTEAFF	TRBV9	TRBJ1-1
CASSIGQGRNSPLHF	TRBV5-1	TRBJ1-6
CSAEPREGSGNTIYF	TRBV29-1	TRBJ1-3
CASSPQETQYF	TRBV7-8	TRBJ2-5
CASSQGPGAKNIQYF	TRBV7-2	TRBJ2-4
CASSLLEVGTDTQYF	TRBV7-9	TRBJ2-3
CASRSPWGSADTEAFF	TRBV27	TRBJ1-1
CASSRDRGWEQYF	TRBV19	TRBJ2-7
CASSLRRGTGDTQYF	TRBV5-6	TRBJ2-3
CASSADRDPRGHEQFF	TRBV28	TRBJ2-1
CASSLGVLAGGGNEQFF	TRBV11-2	TRBJ2-1
CSVVEARDTEAFF	TRBV29-1	TRBJ1-1
CASSVPTGGGNQPQHF	TRBV6-1	TRBJ1-5
CASSIRASGISGFNEQFF	TRBV19	TRBJ2-1